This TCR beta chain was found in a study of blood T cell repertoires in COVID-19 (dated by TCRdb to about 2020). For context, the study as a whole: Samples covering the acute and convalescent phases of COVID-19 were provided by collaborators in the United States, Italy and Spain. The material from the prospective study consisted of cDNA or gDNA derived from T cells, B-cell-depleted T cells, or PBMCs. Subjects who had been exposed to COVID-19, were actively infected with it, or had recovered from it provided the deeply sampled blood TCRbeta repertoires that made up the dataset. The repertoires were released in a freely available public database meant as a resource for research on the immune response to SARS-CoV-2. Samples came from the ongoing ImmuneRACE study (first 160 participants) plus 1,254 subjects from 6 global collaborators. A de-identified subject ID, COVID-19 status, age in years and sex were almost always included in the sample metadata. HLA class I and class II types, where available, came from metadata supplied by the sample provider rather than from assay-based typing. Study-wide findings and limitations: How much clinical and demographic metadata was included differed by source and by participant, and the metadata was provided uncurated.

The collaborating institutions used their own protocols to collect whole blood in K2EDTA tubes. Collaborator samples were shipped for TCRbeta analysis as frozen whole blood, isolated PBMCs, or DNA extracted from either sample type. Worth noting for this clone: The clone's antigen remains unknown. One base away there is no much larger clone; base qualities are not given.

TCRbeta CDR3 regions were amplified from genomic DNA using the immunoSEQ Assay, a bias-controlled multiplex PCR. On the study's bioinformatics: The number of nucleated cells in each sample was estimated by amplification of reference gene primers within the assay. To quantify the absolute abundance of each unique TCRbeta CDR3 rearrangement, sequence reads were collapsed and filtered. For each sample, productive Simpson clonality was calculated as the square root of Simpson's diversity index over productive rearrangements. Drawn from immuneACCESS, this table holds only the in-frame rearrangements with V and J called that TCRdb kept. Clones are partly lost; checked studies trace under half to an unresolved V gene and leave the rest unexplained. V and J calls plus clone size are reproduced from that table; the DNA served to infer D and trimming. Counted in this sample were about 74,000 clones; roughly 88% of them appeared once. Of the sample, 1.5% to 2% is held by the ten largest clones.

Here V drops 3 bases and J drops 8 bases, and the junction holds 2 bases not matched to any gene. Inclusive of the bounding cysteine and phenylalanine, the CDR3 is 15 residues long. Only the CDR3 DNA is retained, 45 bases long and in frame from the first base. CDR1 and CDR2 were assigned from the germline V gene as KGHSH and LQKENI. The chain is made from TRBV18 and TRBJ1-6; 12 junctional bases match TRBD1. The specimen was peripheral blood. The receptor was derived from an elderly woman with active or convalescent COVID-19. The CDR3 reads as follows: CASSPGQGADSPLHF. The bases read TGTGCCAGCTCACCGGGACAGGGGGCGGATTCACCCCTCCACTTT.